This T cell receptor (beta chain) was sequenced for a study of Ad26.COV2.S vaccination and SARS-CoV-2 variants. TCRdb keeps only in-frame clones here, not all; method: immunoSEQ multiplex PCR. The sample lists about 250,000 clones; roughly nine tenths were seen once. The V end lost 0 bases, the J end lost 4 bases, and 12 bases lay between the germline ends. Germline CDR1 is MNHEY and CDR2 is SVGEGT. The CDR3 spans 15 residues. The treatment: some 20 received Ad26.COV2.S at low or high dose, single or two shots; about 5 received placebo; per-sample allocation not given. Day 63 after the first vaccine or placebo injection was the time point for sampling. SARS-CoV-2 spike from the Wuhan strain was encoded by the vaccine, an Ad26 vector.

The sequencing here drew on peripheral blood, taken in a trial of Ad26.COV2.S vaccine versus placebo. This clonotype originated in a person aged 18-60 years who received the Ad26.COV2.S COVID-19 vaccine or a placebo. The chain carries TRBV6-2 or TRBV6-3 and TRBJ1-1; D not resolved. The DNA for the CDR3 is TGTGCCAGCAGTTACTCGCTGGGAGTTTCCACTGAAGCTTTCTTT. This sequence encodes CASSYSLGVSTEAFF.